The 5 T cell receptor beta chains listed next were all sequenced from one sample in a study of molecular identifiers for immune sequencing clone quantification. TCRdb reanalysed the PCR reads using MiXCR and keeps one entry per CDR3 protein. The sample has about 510,000 distinct CDR3 sequences, about a fifth seen once. Sample: naive CD8+ T cells from blood, with Jurkat cell RNA spiked in. Subset meaning: FACS-sorted CD8+CD4-CCR7+CD45RA+ naive T cells. Source of these receptors: a human donor in good health. Some libraries in this study had Jurkat cell RNA spiked in.

This clonotype was recorded many times. The CDR3 DNA follows: TGCGCCAGCAGCTCCCGCCTGACCGGGATCCGCTCCTACGAGCAGTACTTC. It is translated as CASSSRLTGIRSYEQYF. The chain carries TRBV4-3 and TRBJ2-7, with a weak D call TRBD2 (5 bases). The germline CDR1 and CDR2 sequences are LGHNA and YSLEER. With 5 bases removed from V and 0 bases from J, the gap between germline ends came to 20 bases. There are 17 residues in the CDR3.

The rearrangement joins TRBV27 to TRBJ2-2, with D hard to call. V lost 0 bases to trimming and J lost 7 bases, with 6 bases between them. The CDR3 is 13 residues long. Germline-derived CDR1 and CDR2 are MNHEY and SMNVEV (reference sequence). CDR3 sequence: CASSLSLNGELFF. DNA of the CDR3: TGTGCCAGCAGTTTATCGCTCAACGGGGAGCTGTTTTTT.

This clonotype occurred a few times. V and J are TRBV27 and TRBJ2-7; D uncertain. The ends were cut back, 6 bases at V and 7 bases at J, with 10 bases in the middle. From germline, CDR1 is MNHEY and CDR2 SMNVEV (reference sequence). The CDR3 has 11 residues. The CDR3 reads CASSSAQEQYF. DNA for the CDR3: TGTGCCAGCAGCTCCGCCCAAGAGCAGTACTTC.

This clonotype showed up just a few times. The rearrangement uses TRBV4-1 and TRBJ2-7; TRBD2 is a possible D gene (6 bases). Germline loops: CDR1 MGHRA, CDR2 YSYEKL. The V end lost 2 bases, the J end lost 3 bases, and 14 bases lay between the germline ends. The length of the CDR3 is 15 residues. The CDR3 loop reads CASSQTAGSFYEQYF. CDR3 nucleotide sequence: TGCGCCAGCAGCCAAACCGCGGGGTCCTTCTACGAGCAGTACTTC.

Worth noting for this clonotype: This likely comes from a read error, as the CDR3 has no conserved phenylalanine or tryptophan at its end. The V gene is TRBV7-9, the J gene TRBJ2-2, with TRBD2 matching over 7 bases. CDR1 and CDR2 (germline): SEHNR, FQNEAQ (reference sequence). This CDR3 has 14 residues. Losses at the gene ends were 5 bases for V and 6 bases for J; bases not matched to a gene: 6. The CDR3 here is CASSPLGGAGELFL. The CDR3 region has the DNA TGTGCCAGCAGCCCCCTTGGGGGGGCCGGGGAGCTGTTTCTT.